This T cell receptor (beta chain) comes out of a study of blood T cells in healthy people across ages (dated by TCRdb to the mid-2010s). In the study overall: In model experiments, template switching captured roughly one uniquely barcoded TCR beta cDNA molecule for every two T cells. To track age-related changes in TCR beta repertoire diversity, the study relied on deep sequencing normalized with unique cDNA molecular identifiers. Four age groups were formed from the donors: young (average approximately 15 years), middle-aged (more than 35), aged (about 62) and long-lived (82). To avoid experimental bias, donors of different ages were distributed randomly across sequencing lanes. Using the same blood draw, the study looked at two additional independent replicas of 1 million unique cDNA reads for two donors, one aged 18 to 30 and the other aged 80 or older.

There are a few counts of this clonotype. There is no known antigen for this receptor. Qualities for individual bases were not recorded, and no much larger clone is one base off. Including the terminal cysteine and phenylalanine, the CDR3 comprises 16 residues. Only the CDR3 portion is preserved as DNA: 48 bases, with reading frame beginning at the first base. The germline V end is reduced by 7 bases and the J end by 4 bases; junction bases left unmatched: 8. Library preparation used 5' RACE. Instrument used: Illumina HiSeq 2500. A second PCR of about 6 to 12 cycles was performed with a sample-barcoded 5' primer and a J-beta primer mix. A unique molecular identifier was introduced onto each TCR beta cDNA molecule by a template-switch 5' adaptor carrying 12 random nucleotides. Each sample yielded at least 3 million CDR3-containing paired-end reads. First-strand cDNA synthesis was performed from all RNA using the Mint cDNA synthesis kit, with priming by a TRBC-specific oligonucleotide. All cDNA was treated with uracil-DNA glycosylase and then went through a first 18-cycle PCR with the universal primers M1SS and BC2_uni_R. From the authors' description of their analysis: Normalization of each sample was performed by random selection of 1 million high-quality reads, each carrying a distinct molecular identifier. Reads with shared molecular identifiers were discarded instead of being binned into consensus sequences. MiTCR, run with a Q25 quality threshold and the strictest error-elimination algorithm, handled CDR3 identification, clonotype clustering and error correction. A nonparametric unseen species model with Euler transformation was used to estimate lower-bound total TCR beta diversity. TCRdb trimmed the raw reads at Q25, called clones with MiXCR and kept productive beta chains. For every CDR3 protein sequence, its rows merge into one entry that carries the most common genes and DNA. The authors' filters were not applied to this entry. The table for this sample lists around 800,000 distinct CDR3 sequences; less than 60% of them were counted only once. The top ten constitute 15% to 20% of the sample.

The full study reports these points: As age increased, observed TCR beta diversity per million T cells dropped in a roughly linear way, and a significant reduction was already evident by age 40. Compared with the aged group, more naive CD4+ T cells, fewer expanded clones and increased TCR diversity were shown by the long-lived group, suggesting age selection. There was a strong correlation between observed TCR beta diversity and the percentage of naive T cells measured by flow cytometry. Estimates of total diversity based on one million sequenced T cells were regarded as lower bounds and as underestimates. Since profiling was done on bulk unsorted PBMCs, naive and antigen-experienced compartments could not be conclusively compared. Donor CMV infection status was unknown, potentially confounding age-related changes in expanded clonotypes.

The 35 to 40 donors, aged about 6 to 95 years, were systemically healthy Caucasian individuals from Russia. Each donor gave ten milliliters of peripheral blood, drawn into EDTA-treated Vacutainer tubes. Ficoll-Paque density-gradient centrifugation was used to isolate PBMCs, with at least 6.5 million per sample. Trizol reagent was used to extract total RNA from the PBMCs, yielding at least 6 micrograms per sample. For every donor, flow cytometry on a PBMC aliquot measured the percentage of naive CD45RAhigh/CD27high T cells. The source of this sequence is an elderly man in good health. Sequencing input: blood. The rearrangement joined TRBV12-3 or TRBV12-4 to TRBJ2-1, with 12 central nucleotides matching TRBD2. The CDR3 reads CASKWTSGKGYNEQFF. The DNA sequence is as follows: TGTGCCAGCAAATGGACTAGCGGGAAAGGGTACAATGAGCAGTTCTTC.